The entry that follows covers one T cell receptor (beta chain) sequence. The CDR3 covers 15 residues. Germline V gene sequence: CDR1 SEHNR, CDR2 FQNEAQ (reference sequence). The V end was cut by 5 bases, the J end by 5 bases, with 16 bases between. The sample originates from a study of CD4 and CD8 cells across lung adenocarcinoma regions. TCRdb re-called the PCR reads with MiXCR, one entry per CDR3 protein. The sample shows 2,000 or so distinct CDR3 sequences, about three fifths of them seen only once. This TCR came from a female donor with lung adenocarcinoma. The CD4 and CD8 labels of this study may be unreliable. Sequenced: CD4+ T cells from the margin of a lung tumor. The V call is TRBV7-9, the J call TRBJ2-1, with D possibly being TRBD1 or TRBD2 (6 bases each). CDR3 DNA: TGTGCCAGCAGCCCGGGGGCTTCACCGGACAATGAGCAGTTCTTC. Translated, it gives CASSPGASPDNEQFF.